Listed below are T cell receptor beta chains from one sample, sequenced in a study of CD8 T cells in ankylosing spondylitis. From the 5' RACE reads, TCRdb called clonotypes with MiXCR, one entry per CDR3 protein. The sample contains about 160,000 distinct CDR3 sequences, 9.8% of which appear only once. The sample comprised blood, either unsorted or a sorted T cell fraction (not recorded which). These receptors all stem from a female donor with ankylosing spondylitis or in good health (not recorded which). CDR3s include the opening cysteine and the closing phenylalanine or tryptophan. A D gene is named only where the DNA matches it firmly. Only some rows state a clone size, as once, few, many or a class for expanded clones.

NA	TRBV11-1	few	TRBJ1-1	TGTGCCAGCAGCTTTTCAGGGAGTATGTTGAACACTGAAGCTTTCTTT	CASSFSGSMLNTEAFF
TRBD1	TRBV6-1	NA	TRBJ1-2	TGTGCCAGCAGTGCCCAATCAGGGGGGGATGGCTACACCTTC	CASSAQSGGDGYTF
NA	TRBV24-1	NA	TRBJ2-1	TGTGCCACCAGTGACCCAGGACTCGACGGCAATGAGCAGTTCTTC	CATSDPGLDGNEQFF
NA	TRBV9	few	TRBJ2-1	TGTGCCAGCAGCGCCCCCGGACGCTTCAATGAGCAGTTCTTC	CASSAPGRFNEQFF
TRBD2	TRBV2	NA	TRBJ2-1	TGTGCCAGCACTGGATCCGGGACTAGCGGGAGGACCTTCTCCTACAATGAGCAGTTCTTC	CASTGSGTSGRTFSYNEQFF
NA	TRBV20-1	NA	TRBJ2-7	TGCAGTGCTAGGTGGCCCAACGAGCAGTACTTC	CSARWPNEQYF
NA	TRBV27	NA	TRBJ2-6	TGTGCCAGCAGTTTCCTCCCTGGGGCCAACGTCCTGACTTTC	CASSFLPGANVLTF
TRBD1	TRBV27	few	TRBJ2-7	TGTGCCAGCAGTTTAAGGGACAGGGAAGGCGAGCAGTACTTC	CASSLRDREGEQYF
NA	TRBV12-3/TRBV12-4	few	TRBJ1-1	TGTGCCAGCAGTTTTTTTAGCCGGGACACAACGAACACTGAAGCTTTCTTT	CASSFFSRDTTNTEAFF
TRBD2	TRBV4-3	NA	TRBJ2-1	TGCGCCAGCAGCCAAGACCGCTGGGGGGGGAGCTCCTACAATGAGCAGTTCTTC	CASSQDRWGGSSYNEQFF
NA	TRBV27	few	TRBJ1-6	TGTGCCAGCAGTTTGACAGCAGATAATTCACCCCTCCACTTT	CASSLTADNSPLHF
TRBD2	TRBV20-1	many	TRBJ2-5	TGCAGTGCTAGACTTGCGGGAGGGCCAGATGAGACCCAGTACTTC	CSARLAGGPDETQYF
TRBD2	TRBV20-1	NA	TRBJ2-3	TGCAGTGCTAACCCCCAGACTAGCAGGAGAACAGATACGCAGTATTTT	CSANPQTSRRTDTQYF
TRBD1	TRBV9	NA	TRBJ1-2	TGTGCCAGCAGCGGGACAGGGTTGTTGGGAGGCTACACCTTC	CASSGTGLLGGYTF
TRBD2	TRBV27	few	TRBJ2-1	TGTGCCAGCAGTTCCCTAGCGGGAAGGGAGCAGTTCTTC	CASSSLAGREQFF
NA	TRBV9	many	TRBJ1-2	TGTGCCAGCAGCGTAGATAAAGGGTCGGGCTACACCTTC	CASSVDKGSGYTF
NA	TRBV20-1	many	TRBJ2-3	TGCAGTGCTAGCGAGGCTAGCACAGATACGCAGTATTTT	CSASEASTDTQYF
NA	TRBV27	NA	TRBJ2-5	TGTGCCAGCAGTATATACAGCGAGGAGACCCAGTACTTC	CASSIYSEETQYF
NA	TRBV5-1	NA	TRBJ2-7	TGCGCCAGCAGCTTGTCGCGGACCGGGACGAACAACGAGCAGTACTTC	CASSLSRTGTNNEQYF
TRBD1	TRBV6-5	few	TRBJ2-2	TGTGCCAGCAGTTACTCAGGGGGCAGGGAGCTGTTTTTT	CASSYSGGRELFF
NA	TRBV28	NA	TRBJ2-2	TGTGCCAGCAGTTTTCAGGATTACACCGGGGAGCTGTTTTTT	CASSFQDYTGELFF
NA	TRBV27	few	TRBJ2-7	TGTGCCAGCAGTTTCGGGACAAAAACCTACGAGCAGTACTTC	CASSFGTKTYEQYF
NA	TRBV7-9	NA	TRBJ2-2	TGTGCCAGCAGCAACAGGGAAGGGGTGAACACCGGGGAGCTGTTTTTT	CASSNREGVNTGELFF
NA	TRBV5-1	many	TRBJ1-3	TGCGCCAGCAGCTTGGGGCAGGCCTCTGGAAACACCATATATTTT	CASSLGQASGNTIYF
NA	TRBV12-5	NA	TRBJ2-3	TGTGCTAGTGGTTTGGTACTGACAGATACGCAGTATTTT	CASGLVLTDTQYF
NA	TRBV4-3	NA	TRBJ2-5	TGCGCCAGCAGCCAAGTTGGGGGCGGGGAGACCCAGTACTTC	CASSQVGGGETQYF
NA	TRBV5-5	NA	TRBJ2-7	TGTGCCAGCAGCTTGGCCGGGACACCGAACGAGCAGTACTTC	CASSLAGTPNEQYF
TRBD2	TRBV4-2	few	TRBJ2-3	TGTGCCAGCAGCCAAGATCCCGCGCTAGCGGGAACAGATACGCAGTATTTT	CASSQDPALAGTDTQYF
NA	TRBV7-8	many	TRBJ2-7	TGTGCCAGCAGCTTAGTGCCGGGCCGCCTAGAGGACGAGCAGTACTTC	CASSLVPGRLEDEQYF
NA	TRBV14	few	TRBJ2-3	TGTGCCAGCAGCCAGGGGCTGAGCACAGATACGCAGTATTTT	CASSQGLSTDTQYF
NA	TRBV7-9	NA	TRBJ1-5	TGTGCCAGCAGCTATGGGGTTGCGAGCAATCAGCCCCAGCATTTT	CASSYGVASNQPQHF
TRBD2	TRBV5-6	NA	TRBJ2-3	TGTGCCGGCAGCTCCCCCAGCGGGAGAGCAGATACGCAGTATTTT	CAGSSPSGRADTQYF
NA	TRBV28	few	TRBJ2-2	TGTGCCAGCAGTTTTCCACGGATTGGATTGAACACCGGGGAGCTGTTTTTT	CASSFPRIGLNTGELFF
NA	TRBV27	NA	TRBJ2-5	TGTGCCAGCAGCCCGGGGCCCGGAGGGACCCAGTACTTC	CASSPGPGGTQYF
TRBD2	TRBV12-3/TRBV12-4	many	TRBJ2-1	TGTGCCAGCAGGGGGTCCGCTAGCGGGAGTGTTTGGGATGAGCAGTTCTTC	CASRGSASGSVWDEQFF
NA	TRBV14	few	TRBJ2-1	TGTGCCAGCAGCCCCCTCGGCGGAATCGATACTTACAATGAGCAGTTCTTC	CASSPLGGIDTYNEQFF